This TCR beta chain is from a study of cytomegalovirus exposure and HLA in healthy donors. Study context: Membership in the Caucasian-associated ancestry cluster was found for around 81% of 398 genotyped donors.

This clone was recorded once. Its cognate antigen is unknown. The PCR made use of 60 Vbeta and 13 Jbeta primers. The method was immunoSEQ multiplex PCR; TCRdb's version includes in-frame clones alone and lacks a portion of them. The sample shows 72,000 or so clones, 70% to 80% of them seen only once. The donors comprised healthy bone marrow donors. The CDR3 consists of 14 residues. In germline, CDR1 is LNHDA, CDR2 SQIVND (reference sequence). J was trimmed by 1 base and V by 5 bases; bases with no gene match: 3. Study-wide results and limits: A list of roughly 160 TCR beta chains associated with cytomegalovirus was given. The productive fraction for most TCR beta V segments was about 87% or about 30% in an earlier analysis.

The receptor's source is a man younger than 30 in good health and CMV-seropositive. Sequenced input: PBMCs. The gene calls are TRBV19 and TRBJ1-2; 8 bases agree with TRBD1. In DNA, the CDR3 is TGTGCCAGTAGTGGACAGGGAGGTAACTATGGCTACACCTTC. Protein sequence: CASSGQGGNYGYTF.